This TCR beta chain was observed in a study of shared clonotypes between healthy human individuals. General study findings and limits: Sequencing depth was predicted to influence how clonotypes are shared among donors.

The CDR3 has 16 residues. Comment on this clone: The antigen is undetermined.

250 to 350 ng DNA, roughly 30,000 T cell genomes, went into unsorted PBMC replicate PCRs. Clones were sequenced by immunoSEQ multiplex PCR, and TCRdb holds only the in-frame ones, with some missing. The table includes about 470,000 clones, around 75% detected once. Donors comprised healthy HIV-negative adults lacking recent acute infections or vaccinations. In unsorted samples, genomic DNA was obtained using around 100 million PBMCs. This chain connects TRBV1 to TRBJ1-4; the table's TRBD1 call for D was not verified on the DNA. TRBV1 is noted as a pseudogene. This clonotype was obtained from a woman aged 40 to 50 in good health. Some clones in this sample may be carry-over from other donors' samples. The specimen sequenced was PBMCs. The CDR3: CTSSQEGDRVNEKLFF. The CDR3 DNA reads TGCACCAGCAGCCAAGAGGGGGACAGGGTTAATGAAAAACTGTTTTTT.